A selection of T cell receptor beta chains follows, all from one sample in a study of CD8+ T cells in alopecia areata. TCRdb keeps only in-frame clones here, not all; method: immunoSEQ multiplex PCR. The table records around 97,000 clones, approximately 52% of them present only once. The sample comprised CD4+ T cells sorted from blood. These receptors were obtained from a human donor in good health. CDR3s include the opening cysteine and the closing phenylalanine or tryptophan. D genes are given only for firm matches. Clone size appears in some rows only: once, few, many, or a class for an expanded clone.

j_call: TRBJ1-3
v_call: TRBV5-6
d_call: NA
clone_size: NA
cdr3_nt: TGTGCCAGCAGCTTTATCTCTGGAAACACCATATATTTT
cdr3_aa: CASSFISGNTIYF

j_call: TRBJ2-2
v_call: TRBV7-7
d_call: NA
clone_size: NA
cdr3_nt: TGTGCTAGCAGCTTAGTTGGCGGGGCGAACACCGGGGAGCTGTTTTTT
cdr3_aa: CASSLVGGANTGELFF

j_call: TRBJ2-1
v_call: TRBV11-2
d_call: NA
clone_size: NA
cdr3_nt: TGTGCCAGCAGCCCTTGGGACAATCATGAGCAGTTCTTC
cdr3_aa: CASSPWDNHEQFF

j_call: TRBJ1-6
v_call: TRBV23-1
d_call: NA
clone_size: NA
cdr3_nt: TGCGCCAGCAGTCGTCGGTCACCCCTCCACTTT
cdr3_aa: CASSRRSPLHF

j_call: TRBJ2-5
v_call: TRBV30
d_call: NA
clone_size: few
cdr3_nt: TGTGCCTGGAGTATCTTGTTCCAAGAGACCCAGTACTTC
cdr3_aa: CAWSILFQETQYF

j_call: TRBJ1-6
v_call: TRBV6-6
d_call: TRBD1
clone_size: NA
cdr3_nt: TGTGCCAGCACCACGGGACAGGGGGCTTCACCCCTCCACTTT
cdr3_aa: CASTTGQGASPLHF

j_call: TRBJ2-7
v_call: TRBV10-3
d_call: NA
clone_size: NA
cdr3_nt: TGTGCCATCAGTGATTCTAGGGGGTATCGCTACGAGCAGTACTTC
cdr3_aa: CAISDSRGYRYEQYF

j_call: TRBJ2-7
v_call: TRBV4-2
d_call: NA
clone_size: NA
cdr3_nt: TGTGCCAGCAGCCAAGATGAGGGGGCGGGGGAGCAGTACTTC
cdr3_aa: CASSQDEGAGEQYF

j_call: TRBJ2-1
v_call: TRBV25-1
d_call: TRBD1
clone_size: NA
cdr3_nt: TGTGCCAGCAGTGACCCGGGACAGGGGCCCTACAATGAGCAGTTCTTC
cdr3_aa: CASSDPGQGPYNEQFF

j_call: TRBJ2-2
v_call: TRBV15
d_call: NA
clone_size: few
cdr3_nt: TGTGCCACCAGCAGAGAGGAGAGAGGCGGGGAGCTGTTTTTT
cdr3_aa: CATSREERGGELFF

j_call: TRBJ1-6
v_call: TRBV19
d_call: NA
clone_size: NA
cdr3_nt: TGTGCCAGTAGGAAGGGGAGGAGGGATTCACCCCTCCACTTT
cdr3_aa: CASRKGRRDSPLHF

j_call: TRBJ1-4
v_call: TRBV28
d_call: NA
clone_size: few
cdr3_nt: TGTGCCAGCAGCCCGCGTGAAAAACTGTTTTTT
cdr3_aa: CASSPREKLFF

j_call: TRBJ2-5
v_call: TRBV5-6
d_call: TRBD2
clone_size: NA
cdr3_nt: TGTGCCAGCAGCCCGATGACTAGCGGAGGAGAGACCCAGTACTTC
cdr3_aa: CASSPMTSGGETQYF

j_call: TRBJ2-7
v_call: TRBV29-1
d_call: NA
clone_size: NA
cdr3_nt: TGCAGCCCCCGTGGGAAACCAGGCGAGCAGTACTTC
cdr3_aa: CSPRGKPGEQYF

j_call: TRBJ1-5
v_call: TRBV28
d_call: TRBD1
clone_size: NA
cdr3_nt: TGTGCCAGCAGATCCGAGGGACAGGGCAGTTCTCAGCCCCAGCATTTT
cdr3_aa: CASRSEGQGSSQPQHF

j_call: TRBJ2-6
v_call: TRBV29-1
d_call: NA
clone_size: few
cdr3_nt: TGCAGCGTCCCGGGACTCCACTCTGGGGCCAACGTCCTGACTTTC
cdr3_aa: CSVPGLHSGANVLTF

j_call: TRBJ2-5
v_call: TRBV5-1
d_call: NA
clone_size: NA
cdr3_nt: TGCGCCAGCAACCACTACGGGCTACAAGAGACCCAGTACTTC
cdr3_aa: CASNHYGLQETQYF

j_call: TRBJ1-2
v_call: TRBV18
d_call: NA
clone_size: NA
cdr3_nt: TGTGCCAGCTCACCAAACTCGGACACCTCCGATGGCTACACCTTC
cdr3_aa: CASSPNSDTSDGYTF

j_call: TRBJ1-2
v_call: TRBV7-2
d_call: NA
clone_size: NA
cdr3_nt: TGTGCCAGCAGCTTAAACAGGGTTGGGTATGGCTACACCTTC
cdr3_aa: CASSLNRVGYGYTF

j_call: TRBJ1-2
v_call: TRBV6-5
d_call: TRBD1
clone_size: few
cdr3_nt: TGTGCCAGCAGTTCCCAGGGGGCGGGCTATGGCTACACCTTC
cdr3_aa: CASSSQGAGYGYTF

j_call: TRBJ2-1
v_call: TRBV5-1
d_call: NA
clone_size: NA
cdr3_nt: TGCGCCAGCAGCTTGTCTACGGTTTACTCCTACAATGAGCAGTTCTTC
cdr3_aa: CASSLSTVYSYNEQFF

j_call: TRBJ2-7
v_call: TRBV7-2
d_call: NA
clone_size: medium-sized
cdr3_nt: TGTGCCAGCAGCGCGACCCTTGAGTCCTACGAGCAGTACTTC
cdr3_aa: CASSATLESYEQYF

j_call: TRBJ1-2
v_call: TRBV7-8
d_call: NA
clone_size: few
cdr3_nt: TGTGCCAGCAGCTTAACAGGGTATAACTATGGCTACACCTTC
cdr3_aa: CASSLTGYNYGYTF

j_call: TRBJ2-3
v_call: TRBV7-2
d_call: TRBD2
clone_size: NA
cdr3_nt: TGTGCCAGCAGCACTGGGACTAGCGGGGGCGGGGATACGCAGTATTTT
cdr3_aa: CASSTGTSGGGDTQYF

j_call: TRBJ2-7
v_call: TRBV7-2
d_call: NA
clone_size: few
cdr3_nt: TGTGCCAGCAGCATGGGCTACGAGCAGTACTTC
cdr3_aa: CASSMGYEQYF